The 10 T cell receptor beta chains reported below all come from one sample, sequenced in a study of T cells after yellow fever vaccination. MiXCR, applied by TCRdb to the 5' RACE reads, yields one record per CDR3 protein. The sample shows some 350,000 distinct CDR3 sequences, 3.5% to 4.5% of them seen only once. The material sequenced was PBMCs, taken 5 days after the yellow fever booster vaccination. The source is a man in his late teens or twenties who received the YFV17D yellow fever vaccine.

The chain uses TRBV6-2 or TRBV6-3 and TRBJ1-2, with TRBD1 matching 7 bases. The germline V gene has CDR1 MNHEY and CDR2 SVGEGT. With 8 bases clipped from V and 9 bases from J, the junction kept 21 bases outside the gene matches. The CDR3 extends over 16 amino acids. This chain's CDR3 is CASCSDYSQGGWSYTF. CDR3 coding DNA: TGTGCCAGCTGCTCCGATTACTCTCAGGGGGGTTGGAGCTACACCTTC.

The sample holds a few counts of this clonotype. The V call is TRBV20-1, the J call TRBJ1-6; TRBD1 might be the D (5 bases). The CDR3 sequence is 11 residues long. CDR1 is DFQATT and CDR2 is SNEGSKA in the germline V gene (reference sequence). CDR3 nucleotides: TGCAGAGCTCCGTACAGGAGTCCCCTCCACTTT. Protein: CRAPYRSPLHF.

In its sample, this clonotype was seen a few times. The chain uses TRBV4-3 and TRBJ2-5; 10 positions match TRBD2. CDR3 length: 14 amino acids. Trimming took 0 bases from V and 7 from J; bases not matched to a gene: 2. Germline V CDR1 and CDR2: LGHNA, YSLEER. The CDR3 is CASSQESSGGTQYF. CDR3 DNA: TGCGCCAGCAGCCAAGAATCTAGCGGGGGGACCCAGTACTTC.

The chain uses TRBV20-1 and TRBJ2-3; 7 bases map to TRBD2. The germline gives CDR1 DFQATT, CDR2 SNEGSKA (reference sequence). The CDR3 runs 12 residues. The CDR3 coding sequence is TGCAGACCGGGGGGTCCCACGGATACGCAGTATTTT. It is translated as CRPGGPTDTQYF.

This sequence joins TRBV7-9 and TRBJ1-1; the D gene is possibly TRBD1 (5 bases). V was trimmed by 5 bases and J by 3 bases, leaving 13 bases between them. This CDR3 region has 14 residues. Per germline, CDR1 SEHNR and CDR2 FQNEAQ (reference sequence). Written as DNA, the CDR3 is TGTGCCAGCAGCCCGATCTTGGGGGACACTGAAGCTTTCTTT. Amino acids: CASSPILGDTEAFF.

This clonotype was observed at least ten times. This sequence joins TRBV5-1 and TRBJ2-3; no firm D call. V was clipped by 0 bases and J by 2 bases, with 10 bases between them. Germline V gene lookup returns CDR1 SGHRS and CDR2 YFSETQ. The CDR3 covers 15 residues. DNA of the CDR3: TGCGCCAGCAGCTTGGTACAGCCCGCCACAGATACGCAGTATTTT. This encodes CASSLVQPATDTQYF.

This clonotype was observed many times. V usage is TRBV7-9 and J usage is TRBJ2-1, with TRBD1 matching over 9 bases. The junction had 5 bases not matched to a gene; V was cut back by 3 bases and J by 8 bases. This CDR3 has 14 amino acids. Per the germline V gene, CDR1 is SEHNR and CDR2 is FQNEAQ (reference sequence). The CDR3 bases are TGTGCCAGCAGCTTCGGACAGGGGATGGATGAGCAGTTCTTC. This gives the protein CASSFGQGMDEQFF.

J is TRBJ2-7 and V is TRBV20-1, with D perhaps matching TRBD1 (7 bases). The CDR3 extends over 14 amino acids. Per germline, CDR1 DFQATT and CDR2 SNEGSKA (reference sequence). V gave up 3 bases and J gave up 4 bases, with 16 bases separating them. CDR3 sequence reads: CSARKGQGGYEQYF. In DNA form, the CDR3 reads TGCAGTGCTAGGAAGGGGCAGGGGGGTTACGAGCAGTACTTC.

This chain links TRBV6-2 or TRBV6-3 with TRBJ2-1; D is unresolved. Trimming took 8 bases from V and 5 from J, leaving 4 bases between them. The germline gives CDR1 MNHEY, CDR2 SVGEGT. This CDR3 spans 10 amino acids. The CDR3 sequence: CASANNEQFF. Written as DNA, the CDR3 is TGTGCCAGCGCCAACAATGAGCAGTTCTTC.

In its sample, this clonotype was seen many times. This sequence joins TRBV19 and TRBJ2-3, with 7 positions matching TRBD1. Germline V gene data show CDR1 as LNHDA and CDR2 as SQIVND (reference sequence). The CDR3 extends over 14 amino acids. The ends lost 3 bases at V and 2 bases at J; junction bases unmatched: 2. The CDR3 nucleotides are TGTGCCAGTAGTATCGGACAGGACACAGATACGCAGTATTTT. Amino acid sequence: CASSIGQDTDTQYF.